This T cell receptor (beta chain) was sequenced during a study of cytomegalovirus exposure and HLA in healthy donors. Study in general: A subsequent analysis reported that the 120 validation repertoires were produced on the same platform that had also been used for the 500 to 700 first-cohort repertoires. General study points: The study designated 164 TCR beta chains cytomegalovirus-associated. Cytomegalovirus status, reportedly, was diagnosed with high specificity and sensitivity by the classifier. In the 90 to 150 validation repertoires, around 95% of cluster scores exceeded 0, per a later analysis.

In the case of this clone: Its antigen is undetermined.

Here immunoSEQ multiplex PCR was the method, and the copy in TCRdb shows in-frame clones only, minus some. This sample yields around 70,000 clones, of which approximately 94% are seen a single time; roughly 0.6% belongs to the top ten. The receptor was isolated from a woman aged 18-29 years in good health and CMV-seronegative. Sequencing was done on a sample of PBMCs.

The CDR3 DNA reads as TGTGCCAGCAGGTTAGCGGGGGGGCCGGTAGATACGCAGTATTTT. Amino acids: CASRLAGGPVDTQYF. The V call is TRBV27, the J call TRBJ2-3; 11 bases align to TRBD2. There are 15 residues in the CDR3. Germline V gives CDR1 MNHEY, CDR2 SMNVEV (reference sequence). Trimming cost V 6 bases and J 5 bases; bases outside gene matches: 7.